This paragraph reports one TCR beta chain. Its antigen is currently unknown. The protocol was immunoSEQ multiplex PCR, while the TCRdb copy is restricted to in-frame clones and leaves out a portion. Its table records fewer than 35,000 clones. The sample is drawn from a study of T cells in women clearing cervical HPV infection. Whole-study results and caveats: CIN3+ cases had significantly higher TCR repertoire richness than controls, but evenness did not differ.

All participants had a single incident cervical HPV16 infection, and prevalent HPV16 infections were excluded. The clonotype was recovered from a woman aged 18 to 69 with a cervical HPV16 infection that either progressed to CIN3+ or cleared (not recorded which). The material sequenced was blood buffy coat.

Incomplete CDR3 DNA: TGTGCCAGCAGCGTAGGAGAACTAGGTCCGAACACCGGGGAG. Translated, it gives CASSVGELGPNTGE. The CDR3 in full is CASSVGELGPNTGELFF. This chain connects TRBV9 to TRBJ2-2; D may be TRBD2 (5 bases). The observed sequence ends 3 residues before the CDR3 terminus, with the missing tail filled in from the germline J gene. Germline values: CDR1 SGDLS, CDR2 YYNGEE. The CDR3 runs to 17 residues. V lost 0 bases, J lost 0 bases, and 12 bases lay in between. Complete variable domain (other parts from reference TRBV9 and TRBJ2-2): DSGVTQTPKHLITATGQRVTLRCSPRSGDLSVYWYQQSLDQGLQFLIQYYNGEERAKGNILERFSAQQFPDLHSELNLSSLELGDSALYFCASSVGELGPNTGELFFGEGSRLTVL.